The sequence of this T cell receptor beta chain was determined in a study of neurological immune-mediated disorders. Synthesis of cDNA was accomplished via 5'RACE employing 10-nucleotide random UMIs. TCRdb itself ran the 5' RACE reads through MiXCR, one entry per CDR3 protein. This repertoire shows around 100,000 distinct CDR3 sequences, 10% to 13% found once; its top ten account for approximately 3.3%. The table lists this clonotype with many counts. What it recognizes is unknown. Regarding time point: longitudinal time-point 3. Unsorted libraries used 2 million PBMCs kept at -80 degrees C. Study-level findings and limits: Among expanded clones, no CDR3 amino acid sequences were shared across subjects, a pattern suggesting private repertoires in all groups. While HTLV-1-associated myelopathy showed the greatest TCR clonal expansion, multiple sclerosis showed the least, falling below healthy controls.

The material sequenced was PBMCs. This TCR came from a female donor with HTLV-1-associated myelopathy (HAM/TSP).

CDR3 residues: CSATSGGALSNEQFF. Written as DNA, the CDR3 is TGCAGTGCTACTAGCGGGGGGGCCCTTAGCAATGAGCAGTTCTTC. The rearrangement joins TRBV20-1 to TRBJ2-1, with 12 nucleotides matching TRBD2. The V gene end was trimmed by 4 bases and the J gene end by 6 bases; junction bases not matched to a gene: 7. This CDR3 contains 15 residues. The germline CDR1 and CDR2 sequences are DFQATT and SNEGSKA (reference sequence).